The rows below give T cell receptor beta chains drawn from one sample of a study of T cells in narcolepsy. Some clones are missing from TCRdb's copy, which holds only in-frame ones; the method was immunoSEQ multiplex PCR. The table records some 19,000 clones, under 90% of them present only once. Sequences were obtained from memory (CD45RA-) CD4+ T cells from blood. These receptors came from a human donor in good health. The conserved cysteine and the conserved F or W are not part of the CDR3 here. Each record gives: V gene, J gene, CDR3 protein.

TRBV7-2,TRBJ2-5,ASSLKAREETQY
TRBV18,-,ASSPTPGSSYEQY
TRBV12-5,TRBJ2-7,ASGPRGGLVSYEQY
TRBV19,TRBJ1-2,ASSTGSRYGYT
TRBV10-2,TRBJ1-1,ASGAGRANTEAF
TRBV6-5,TRBJ1-4,ASSNRGTNEKLF
TRBV7-3,TRBJ2-1,ASSKRKRDYNEQF
TRBV7-3,TRBJ2-1,ASSERDRGRGEQF
TRBV18,TRBJ1-2,ASSLSAGTGVYGYT
TRBV7-2,TRBJ2-1,ASGTRWQNNEQF
TRBV5-4,TRBJ2-6,ASSSLARLGSGANVLT